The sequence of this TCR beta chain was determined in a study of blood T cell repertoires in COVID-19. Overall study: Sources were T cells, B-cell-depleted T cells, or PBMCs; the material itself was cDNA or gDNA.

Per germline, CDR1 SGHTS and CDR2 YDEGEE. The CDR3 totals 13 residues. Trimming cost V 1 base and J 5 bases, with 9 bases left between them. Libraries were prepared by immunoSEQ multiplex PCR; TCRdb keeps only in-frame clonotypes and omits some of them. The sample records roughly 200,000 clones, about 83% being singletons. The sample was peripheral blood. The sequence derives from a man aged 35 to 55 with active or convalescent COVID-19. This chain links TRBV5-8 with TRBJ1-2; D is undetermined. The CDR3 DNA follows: TGTGCCAGCAGCTTGAACAGAGATTATGGCTACACCTTC. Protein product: CASSLNRDYGYTF.